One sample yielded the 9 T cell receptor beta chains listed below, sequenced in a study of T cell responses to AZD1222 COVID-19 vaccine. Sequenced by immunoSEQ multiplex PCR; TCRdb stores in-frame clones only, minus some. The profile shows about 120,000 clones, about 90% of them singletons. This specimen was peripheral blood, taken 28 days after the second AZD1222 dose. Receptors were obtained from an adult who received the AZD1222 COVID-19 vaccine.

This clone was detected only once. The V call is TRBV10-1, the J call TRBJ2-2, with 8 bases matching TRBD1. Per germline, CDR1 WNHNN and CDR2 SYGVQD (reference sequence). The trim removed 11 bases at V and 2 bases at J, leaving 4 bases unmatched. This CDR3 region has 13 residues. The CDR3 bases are TGCGCCTCAGGACAGGGAAACACCGGGGAGCTGTTTTTT. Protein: CASGQGNTGELFF.

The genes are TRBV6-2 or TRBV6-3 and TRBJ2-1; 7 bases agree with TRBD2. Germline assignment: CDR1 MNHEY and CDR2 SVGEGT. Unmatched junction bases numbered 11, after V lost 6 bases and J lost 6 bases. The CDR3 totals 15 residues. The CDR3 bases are TGTGCCAGCAGCCCCGATTCAGGGAGGGTCAATGAGCAGTTCTTC. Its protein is CASSPDSGRVNEQFF.

CDR3 sequence (DNA): TGTGCCACCAGTGATTCAGGGGACACTGAAGCTTTCTTT. Protein sequence: CATSDSGDTEAFF. The gene calls are TRBV24-1 and TRBJ1-1; D might be TRBD1 (6 bases). Germline CDR1 KGHDR, CDR2 SFDVKD. The CDR3 is 13 amino acids. Trimming cost V 2 bases and J 3 bases, with 6 bases left between them.

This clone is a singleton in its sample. CDR3: CASSPATGSDEQYF. The CDR3, as DNA: TGTGCCAGCTCACCCGCGACAGGTTCCGACGAGCAGTACTTC. This rearrangement joins TRBV18 to TRBJ2-7; D may be TRBD1 (6 bases). CDR1 is KGHSH, CDR2 LQKENI, per germline. V lost 3 bases to trimming and J lost 5 bases, with 14 bases between them. CDR3 length equals 14 residues.

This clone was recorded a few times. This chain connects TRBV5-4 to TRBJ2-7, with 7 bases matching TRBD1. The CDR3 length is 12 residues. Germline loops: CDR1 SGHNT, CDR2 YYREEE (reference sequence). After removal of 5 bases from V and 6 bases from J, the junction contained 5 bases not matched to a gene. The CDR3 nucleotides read TGTGCCAGCAGTAACCCAGGGGGCGAGCAGTACTTC. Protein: CASSNPGGEQYF.

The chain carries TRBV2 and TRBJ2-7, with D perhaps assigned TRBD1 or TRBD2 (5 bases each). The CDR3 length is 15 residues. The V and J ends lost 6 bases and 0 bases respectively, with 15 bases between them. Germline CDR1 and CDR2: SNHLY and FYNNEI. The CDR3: CASSTDWGYSYEQYF. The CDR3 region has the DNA TGTGCCAGCAGCACTGACTGGGGGTACTCCTACGAGCAGTACTTC. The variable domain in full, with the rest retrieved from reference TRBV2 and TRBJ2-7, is EPEVTQTPSHQVTQMGQEVILRCVPISNHLYFYWYRQILGQKVEFLVSFYNNEISEKSEIFDDQFSVERPDGSNFTLKIRSTKLEDSAMYFCASSTDWGYSYEQYFGPGTRLTVT.

CDR3 amino acids: CASSLMERELYRETQYF. Written as DNA, the CDR3 is TGTGCCAGCAGCTTGATGGAGCGGGAACTTTACAGAGAGACCCAGTACTTC. This sequence joins TRBV5-4 and TRBJ2-5; 7 nucleotides agree with TRBD2. V lost 1 base, J lost 4 bases, and 13 bases stayed unmatched. There are 17 residues in the CDR3. CDR1 and CDR2 from the germline V gene are SGHNT and YYREEE (reference sequence).

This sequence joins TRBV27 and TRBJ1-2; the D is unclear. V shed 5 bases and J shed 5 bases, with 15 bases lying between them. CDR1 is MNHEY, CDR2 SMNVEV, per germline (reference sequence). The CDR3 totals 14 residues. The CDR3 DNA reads TGTGCCAGCAGTCAAACCGGGTCGATTTATGGCTACACCTTC. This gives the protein CASSQTGSIYGYTF.

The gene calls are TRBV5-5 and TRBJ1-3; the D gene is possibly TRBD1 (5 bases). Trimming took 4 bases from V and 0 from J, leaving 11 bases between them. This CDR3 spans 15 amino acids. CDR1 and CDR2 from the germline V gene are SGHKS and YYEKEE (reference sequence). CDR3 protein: CASSHSTASGNTIYF. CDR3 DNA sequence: TGTGCCAGCAGCCATTCGACAGCCTCTGGAAACACCATATATTTT.